These 5 T cell receptor beta chains were all obtained from the same sample, sequenced in a study of blood T cell repertoires in COVID-19. TCRdb's table, derived via immunoSEQ multiplex PCR, lists solely in-frame clones and lacks some. The repertoire holds around 170,000 clones, with around 80% as singletons. Material: peripheral blood. The receptor source for this set is a man between 65 and 80 years old with active or convalescent COVID-19.

This clone was observed at least ten times. The chain employs TRBV5-1 and TRBJ2-7, with a weak D call TRBD1 (6 bases). Trimming removed 0 bases from V and 3 bases from J, with 7 bases in between. The CDR3 extends over 13 amino acids. Germline CDR1 and CDR2: SGHRS and YFSETQ. The CDR3 DNA reads TGCGCCAGCAGCTTGGAACAGGGCTACGAGCAGTACTTC. Translated, it gives CASSLEQGYEQYF.

This clone has only one observation. V usage is TRBV10-3 and J usage is TRBJ1-2; TRBD1 aligns across 9 bases. Germline V gene sequence: CDR1 ENHRY, CDR2 SYGVKD. This CDR3 has 16 amino acids. With V trimmed by 0 bases and J by 7 bases, 9 bases remained unmatched. This CDR3 is CAISESGQGEVVGYTF. CDR3 nucleotide sequence: TGTGCCATCAGTGAGTCGGGACAGGGAGAAGTAGTTGGCTACACCTTC.

The chain uses TRBV7-2 and TRBJ2-7; TRBD1 matches at 9 bases. Germline CDR1 and CDR2: SGHTA and FQGNSA. The J segment lost 4 bases and the V segment lost 4 bases, leaving 5 bases of the junction unmatched. CDR3 length equals 14 residues. Written as DNA, the CDR3 is TGTGCCAGCAGCTCCGGGACAGGGATTTACGAGCAGTACTTC. Amino acids: CASSSGTGIYEQYF.

This chain connects TRBV27 to TRBJ2-2; TRBD2 agrees at 8 bases. V trimming: 2 bases; J trimming: 8 bases; junction bases outside the gene matches: 13. CDR1 and CDR2 from the germline V gene are MNHEY and SMNVEV (reference sequence). This CDR3 has 17 residues. The CDR3 DNA reads as TGTGCCAGCAGTTTAGACCCCACGGGCGGGAGGCGAGGGGAGCTGTTTTTT. Amino acids: CASSLDPTGGRRGELFF.

This clone was detected only once. The chain combines TRBV15 with TRBJ2-3; 7 bases match TRBD2. V was pared by 5 bases and J by 6 bases, with 5 bases of the junction left unmatched. The CDR3 has 13 residues. Germline V gene lookup returns CDR1 LNHNV and CDR2 YYDKDF (reference sequence). The CDR3 nucleotides are TGTGCCACCAGCTATGAAGCGGGGGATACGCAGTATTTT. It encodes CATSYEAGDTQYF.